The entry below gives a single T cell receptor (beta chain) sequence along with its context. The antigen is undetermined. The length of the CDR3 is 15 residues. With V trimmed by 5 bases and J by 1 base, 6 bases remained unmatched. CDR1 is SGHAT, CDR2 FQDESV, per germline (reference sequence). The investigators reverse transcribed all of the isolated RNA, so they sequenced expressed TCRB transcripts. The method was immunoSEQ multiplex PCR; TCRdb's version includes in-frame clones alone and lacks a portion of them. The sample includes a few hundred thousand clones, 15% to 20% of them seen just once. The sample is drawn from a study of beta chain features in type 1 diabetes. Study overall: Patients were similar to healthy donors in age and gender (as well as in cell yields). Whole-study results and caveats: In all four CD4+ subsets, TCRB CDR3 length was significantly, moderately reduced in type 1 diabetes.

Sequenced sample: naive CD4+ T cells from blood. This clonotype was sampled from a man aged 25-45 years with type 1 diabetes. The chain couples TRBV11-1 to TRBJ2-3; TRBD1 agrees at 7 bases. Here the CDR3 DNA reads TGTGCCAGCAGCCCAGGGGGTCTCCGCACAGATACGCAGTATTTT. Its protein product is CASSPGGLRTDTQYF.